The clone carrying this TCR beta chain was detected many times. The data were taken from a study of T-cell reconstitution after alpha-beta-depleted transplantation in children. It was with unique molecular identifiers that the TCRbeta library was prepared. TCRdb used MiXCR to reprocess the PCR reads, holding one entry per CDR3 protein. This sample has some 590,000 distinct CDR3 sequences; about 10% occur once, and the top ten carry less than 5%. Trimming took 6 bases from V and 4 from J, leaving 16 bases between them. Germline CDR1 and CDR2: DFQATT and SNEGSKA (reference sequence). The CDR3 spans 14 residues.

V is TRBV20-1 and J is TRBJ2-1; D is possibly TRBD2 (5 bases). The input for sequencing was PBMCs from the stem cell graft donor, taken from the stem cell graft. The receptor's source is a human donor who donated a stem cell graft to a child with acute myeloid leukemia. The CDR3 here is CSASAGTKYNEQFF. DNA of the CDR3: TGCAGTGCCTCGGCGGGCACTAAGTACAATGAGCAGTTCTTC.